This note documents a single TCR beta chain sequence. The antigen this receptor binds is unknown. Per-base qualities were not stored, and no clone one base away is much larger. The sample comes from a study of shared clonotypes between healthy human individuals (dated by TCRdb to about 2020). At the level of the whole study: The cohort comprised two women and a few men aged 18 to 49 years. For each donor, CD4 naive and CD4 memory were each given three plates, CD8 naive was given two plates, and CD8 memory was given one plate. Blood TCR repertoires of roughly 5 healthy adults were deeply sequenced to estimate repertoire size and the extent of clonotype sharing between individuals. To increase sequencing depth and limit assay-specific biases, TCR repertoire library preparation and sequencing were carried out by different laboratories using diverse techniques. Leukapheresis yielded between about 0.94 and 9 billion PBMCs per donor.

Healthy HIV-negative adults with no recently reported acute infections or vaccinations were included as donors. All donors were Caucasian adults living in Nashville, Tennessee, USA. Magnetic negative selection was used to enrich CD4+ T cells, after which naive cells were positively selected on CD45RA and the negative fraction became the memory subset. After blood collection by leukapheresis, PBMCs were isolated using Ficoll-Histopaque density gradient centrifugation and then cryopreserved in the vapor phase of liquid nitrogen. Analytical flow cytometry was used to check the purity and quantity of every magnetically sorted T cell population. From each sorted fraction, genomic DNA was isolated and quantified by UV absorbance on a Nanodrop 2000c. What the work shows at the level of the full study, not this receptor alone: Sampling was limited to blood, and TCR repertoires in tissue likely differ from TCR repertoires in blood. Even with the large sequencing depth, rarefaction of the sorted-subset datasets indicated that sequencing was incomplete. The genetic and exposure-history diversity represented was limited by the small number of donors. Across a few donors, about 4.5% of naive CD4, around 3.5% of naive CD8, roughly 2.3% of memory CD4, and roughly 0.4% of memory CD8 clonotypes were shared. Compared with non-shared clonotypes, clonotypes shared by all four sorted-subset donors had higher generation probabilities. Pairwise subsampling led to the expectation that sequencing depth would affect the degree of clonotype sharing among donors. Larger estimated clonotype richness was generally found for naive subsets than for memory subsets.

TCR CDR3 regions were amplified from genomic DNA by multiplex PCR using the deep immunoSEQ assay. Extracted genomic DNA from each cell subset was distributed evenly across all wells of several immunoSEQ 96-well plates, and each plate was treated as a replicate. For sorted subsets, 150 to 250 ng of genomic DNA, equivalent to 30,000 or so T cell genomes, went into each replicate PCR. Purified libraries were quantified with a Qubit 3.0 fluorometer, sized on a Bioanalyzer 2100, and re-quantified with the KAPA Library Quantification kit. Each immunoSEQ 96-well plate was sequenced on its own single-read 150-cycle Illumina NextSeq 550 flow cell. From the authors' description of their analysis: Because the immunoSEQ output held only junctional sequences and lacked quality scores, the filtering could not match the filtering applied to full-length reads. Sequences were annotated with PyIR, a Python wrapper for IgBLAST v1.9, and V/J genes and CDR3 were assigned using IMGT germline references. Reads were filtered out if the reads had weak V/J assignments (E-value above 1e-6), no CDR3, stop codons, out-of-frame junctions, or ambiguous translated residues. V3J clonotypes were defined as sequences sharing an identical inferred V gene, J gene, and CDR3 amino acid sequence. Percentage overlap between repertoires was calculated by dividing the number of shared unique clonotypes by the size of the smaller repertoire. Repertoire richness was assessed with RTK rarefaction, the Chao1 estimator, and Recon v2.1 estimates of unobserved clonotypes. OLGA was used to compute generation probabilities for all TCRbeta clonotypes that the gDNA method yielded from several donors. The table comes from immuneACCESS by way of TCRdb, which keeps in-frame sequences with V and J called. Part of the clones is missing from these tables; in studies checked, under half for an unresolved V gene and the rest for unknown reasons. The V and J calls and clone size were taken over from that table, and D and trimming were inferred from the DNA. The sample data list over a million clones, and around 78% of these were observed just once. Jointly, the top ten make up 0.5% to 0.65% of the sample.

The CDR3 sequence holds 17 residues, the cysteine and phenylalanine included. The entry retains the CDR3 DNA only, 51 bases that are in frame from base 1. As encoded in the germline V gene (reference sequence), CDR1 is SGHNT while CDR2 is YYREEE. The V end gives up 4 bases and the J end 3 bases, leaving 13 bases in the junction not matched to a gene. The receptor was derived from a man in his late teens or twenties in good health. Some clones in this sample may be carry-over from other donors' samples. The sample consisted of memory CD4+ T cells from PBMCs. The label giving this sample's cell subset or site can be read as: CD45RA-negative fraction. The chain links TRBV5-4 with TRBJ2-7, with TRBD1 matching 10 junction bases. The CDR3 reads CASSAAKIGQGVYEQYF. The sequenced DNA: TGTGCCAGCAGCGCGGCGAAAATAGGACAGGGGGTCTACGAGCAGTACTTC.